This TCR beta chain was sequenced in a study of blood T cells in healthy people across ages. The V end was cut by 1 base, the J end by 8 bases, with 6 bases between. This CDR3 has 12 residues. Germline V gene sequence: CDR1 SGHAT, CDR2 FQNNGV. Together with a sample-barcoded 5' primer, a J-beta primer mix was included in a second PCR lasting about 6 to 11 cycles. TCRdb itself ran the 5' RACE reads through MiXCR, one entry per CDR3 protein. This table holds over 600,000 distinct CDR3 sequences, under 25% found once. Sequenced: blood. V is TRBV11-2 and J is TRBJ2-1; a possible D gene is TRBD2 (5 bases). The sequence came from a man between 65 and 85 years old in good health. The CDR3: CASSLVEDEQFF. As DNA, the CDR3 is TGTGCCAGCAGCTTAGTGGAGGATGAGCAGTTCTTC.